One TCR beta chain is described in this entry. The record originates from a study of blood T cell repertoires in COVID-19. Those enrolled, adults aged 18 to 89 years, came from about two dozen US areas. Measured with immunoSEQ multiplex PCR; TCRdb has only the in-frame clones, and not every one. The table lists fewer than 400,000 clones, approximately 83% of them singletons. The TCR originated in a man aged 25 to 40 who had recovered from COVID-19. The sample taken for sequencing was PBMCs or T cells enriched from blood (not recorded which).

CDR3 sequence reads: CASSYISYNEQFF. In DNA, the CDR3 is TGTGCCAGCAGTTACATCTCCTACAATGAGCAGTTCTTC. The chain employs TRBV27 and TRBJ2-1, with D unclear. Trimming cost V 4 bases and J 0 bases, with 4 bases left between them. The CDR3 runs 13 residues. Germline loops: CDR1 MNHEY, CDR2 SMNVEV (reference sequence).